A single sample gave rise to the 7 T cell receptor beta chains below, sequenced in a study of blood T cell repertoires in COVID-19. The assay was immunoSEQ multiplex PCR, and TCRdb's table has in-frame clones only and misses some. This sample has roughly 140,000 clones, with around 82% found just once. The specimen sequenced was peripheral blood. The receptors were gathered from a human donor in a cohort sampled during active COVID-19.

V is TRBV7-9 and J is TRBJ2-7; D not resolved. Germline CDR1 and CDR2: SEHNR and FQNEAQ (reference sequence). V dropped 1 base and J dropped 5 bases, with 12 bases sitting between them. This CDR3 has 14 amino acids. The CDR3 sequence is CASSLGSGANEQYF. The CDR3 bases are TGTGCCAGCAGCTTAGGATCGGGTGCGAACGAGCAGTACTTC. Together with reference TRBV7-9 and TRBJ2-7, the CDR3 gives the full variable domain: DTGVSQNPRHKITKRGQNVTFRCDPISEHNRLYWYRQTLGQGPEFLTYFQNEAQLEKSRLLSDRFSAERPKGSFSTLEIQRTEQGDSAMYLCASSLGSGANEQYFGPGTRLTVT.

Only one count was recorded for this clone. V and J are TRBV4-2 and TRBJ2-3; D is uncertain. The CDR3 is 17 residues long. V dropped 0 bases and J dropped 4 bases, with 17 bases sitting between them. Per the germline V gene, CDR1 is LGHNA and CDR2 is YNFKEQ. The DNA of the CDR3 is TGTGCCAGCAGCCAAGATCCCCCCGTCGGGTCCGCAGATACGCAGTATTTT. Its translation: CASSQDPPVGSADTQYF.

This clone appeared a single time. The chain joins TRBV5-5 to TRBJ1-4, with no clear D. V was trimmed by 3 bases and J by 5 bases, leaving 14 bases between them. This CDR3 is 15 amino acids long. From germline, CDR1 is SGHKS and CDR2 YYEKEE (reference sequence). The CDR3 bases are TGTGCCAGCAGCTCCGAGGGCCTTATAAATGAAAAACTGTTTTTT. It codes for CASSSEGLINEKLFF.

This clone was detected once. The V gene is TRBV5-1, the J gene TRBJ2-5, with TRBD1 identical over 8 bases. V shed 4 bases, J shed 4 bases, and the junction held 6 bases outside the gene matches. Germline V gene data show CDR1 as SGHRS and CDR2 as YFSETQ. This CDR3 region has 14 residues. CDR3 DNA: TGCGCCAGCAGCCCGGACAGGGAACTAGAGACCCAGTACTTC. It codes for CASSPDRELETQYF.

This chain links TRBV28 with TRBJ1-6; D might be TRBD1 (6 bases). Germline loops: CDR1 MDHEN, CDR2 SYDVKM. Trimming removed 5 bases from V and 9 bases from J, with 20 bases in between. This CDR3 comprises 16 residues. CDR3 loop: CASSVRGGGIGSPLHF. The CDR3 bases are TGTGCCAGCAGTGTGCGAGGGGGGGGCATAGGTTCACCCCTCCACTTT.

This clone was seen only a few times. The V gene is TRBV24-1, the J gene TRBJ2-2; possibly TRBD2 for D (6 bases). Trimming stripped 4 bases from V and 4 bases from J, with 9 bases between. Germline V gene lookup returns CDR1 KGHDR and CDR2 SFDVKD. This CDR3 region has 14 residues. CDR3 in amino acids: CATSDLGGTGELFF. CDR3 sequence (DNA): TGTGCCACCAGTGACTTGGGAGGCACCGGGGAGCTGTTTTTT.

V is TRBV5-1 and J is TRBJ1-6; D is ambiguous. The germline CDR1 and CDR2 sequences are SGHRS and YFSETQ. With 4 bases removed from V and 6 bases from J, the gap between germline ends came to 11 bases. The CDR3 spans 14 residues. The CDR3 region has the DNA TGCGCCAGCAGCCCGGAGGGTGGTAATTCACCCCTCCACTTT. It translates to CASSPEGGNSPLHF. Variable domain in full (rest from reference TRBV5-1 and TRBJ1-6): KAGVTQTPRYLIKTRGQQVTLSCSPISGHRSVSWYQQTPGQGLQFLFEYFSETQRNKGNFPGRFSGRQFSNSRSEMNVSTLELGDSALYLCASSPEGGNSPLHFGNGTRLTVT.